The 10 T cell receptor beta chains listed next were all sequenced from one sample in a study of shared clonotypes between healthy human individuals. Produced via immunoSEQ multiplex PCR; TCRdb's table is partial and in-frame only. The data show 2 million to 2.5 million clones, under 95% seen once. Specimen: naive CD4+ T cells from PBMCs. Subset here: CD45RA+ positively selected. The receptors here all came from a young man in good health. Some clones in this sample may be carry-over from other donors' samples.

This clone was observed a single time. The chain joins TRBV6-5 to TRBJ2-7, with 7 bases lining up with TRBD2. Trimming took 0 bases from V and 4 from J; bases not matched to a gene: 9. The CDR3 spans 16 residues. CDR1 is MNHEY, CDR2 SVGAGI, per germline. The CDR3 nucleotides are TGTGCCAGCAGTTACTCATGGCGGGAGACCTATTACGAGCAGTACTTC. Its translation: CASSYSWRETYYEQYF.

This chain joins TRBV7-3 and TRBJ2-1; no firm D call. Trimming stripped 2 bases from V and 9 bases from J, with 14 bases between. The CDR3 length is 14 residues. Germline V gene data show CDR1 as SGHTA and CDR2 as FQGTGA. The CDR3, as DNA: TGTGCCAGCAGCTTAGGCCTAGATAGGGTTGAGCAGTTCTTC. It specifies CASSLGLDRVEQFF.

V gene TRBV9 combines with J gene TRBJ2-1; TRBD2 agrees at 10 bases. V was pared by 4 bases and J by 6 bases, with 13 bases of the junction left unmatched. The V gene's germline CDR1 is SGDLS and CDR2 YYNGEE. This CDR3 region has 17 residues. CDR3 bases: TGTGCCAGCAGCCCCGACGGGGGGACTAGCGTCTTCAATGAGCAGTTCTTC. It codes for CASSPDGGTSVFNEQFF.

The sample holds one count of this clone. This chain links TRBV18 with TRBJ1-1; D is uncertain. V was cut by 5 bases and J by 5 bases, with 12 bases left in between. Germline CDR1 reads KGHSH; CDR2 reads LQKENI. CDR3 size: 13 residues. The CDR3 reads CASSTDVGTEAFF. CDR3 bases: TGTGCCAGCTCAACCGACGTGGGGACTGAAGCTTTCTTT.

This chain joins TRBV14 and TRBJ1-1; 7 bases are shared with TRBD1. CDR3 size: 20 residues. Germline V gene data show CDR1 as SGHDN and CDR2 as FVKESK. With 1 base clipped from V and 1 base from J, the junction kept 18 bases outside the gene matches. The CDR3 spells CASSQVWGTGVGLRNTEAFF. The CDR3 DNA is TGTGCCAGCAGCCAAGTTTGGGGTACAGGGGTGGGTTTGAGGAACACTGAAGCTTTCTTT.

The V gene is TRBV9, the J gene TRBJ2-1; 10 nucleotides align to TRBD1. In germline, CDR1 is SGDLS, CDR2 YYNGEE. The CDR3 is made up of 15 amino acids. Losses at the gene ends were 4 bases for V and 4 bases for J; bases not matched to a gene: 5. The CDR3 DNA sequence: TGTGCCAGCAGCACCATGGGACAGGGGTACAATGAGCAGTTCTTC. It translates to CASSTMGQGYNEQFF.

The chain employs TRBV4-1 and TRBJ1-2; D not resolved. The ends were cut back, 0 bases at V and 8 bases at J, with 13 bases in the middle. The CDR3 is 14 amino acids. The germline V gene encodes CDR1 MGHRA and CDR2 YSYEKL. This CDR3 is CASSQELSLRGYTF. The CDR3 nucleotides read TGCGCCAGCAGCCAAGAGCTCAGTCTACGAGGCTACACCTTC.

This chain links TRBV27 with TRBJ2-4, with TRBD1 as a possible D gene (6 bases). The germline V gene encodes CDR1 MNHEY and CDR2 SMNVEV (reference sequence). V was trimmed by 1 base and J by 8 bases, leaving 15 bases between them. This CDR3 region has 15 residues. The CDR3: CASSLLGAESDIQYF. CDR3 bases: TGTGCCAGCAGTTTATTGGGGGCGGAGTCGGACATTCAGTACTTC.

The chain couples TRBV28 to TRBJ2-7, with TRBD1 matching over 10 bases. Germline V gene sequence: CDR1 MDHEN, CDR2 SYDVKM. V dropped 10 bases and J dropped 1; count of bases not matched to a gene: 4. CDR3 length equals 13 residues. The CDR3 is CAIRDRGSYEQYF. The CDR3 DNA reads as TGTGCCATCCGGGACAGGGGTTCCTACGAGCAGTACTTC.

The rearrangement uses TRBV7-2 and TRBJ2-4; 7 bases fit TRBD1. V shed 2 bases, J shed 7 bases, and the junction held 8 bases outside the gene matches. The CDR3 loop spans 15 amino acids. Looked up from germline, CDR1 is SGHTA and CDR2 is FQGNSA. In DNA, the CDR3 is TGTGCCAGCAGCTTACCTCAGGGGGTTTCGAACATTCAGTACTTC. Encoded protein: CASSLPQGVSNIQYF.